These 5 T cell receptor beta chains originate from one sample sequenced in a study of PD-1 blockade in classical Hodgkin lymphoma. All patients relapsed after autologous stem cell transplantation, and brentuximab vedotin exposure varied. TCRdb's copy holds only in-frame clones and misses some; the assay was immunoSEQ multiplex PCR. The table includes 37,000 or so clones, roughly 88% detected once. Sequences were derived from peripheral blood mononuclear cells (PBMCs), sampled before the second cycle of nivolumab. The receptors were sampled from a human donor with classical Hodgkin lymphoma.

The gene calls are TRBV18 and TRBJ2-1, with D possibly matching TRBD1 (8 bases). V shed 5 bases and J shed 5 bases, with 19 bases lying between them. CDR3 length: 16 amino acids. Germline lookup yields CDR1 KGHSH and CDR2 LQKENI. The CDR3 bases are TGTGCCAGCTCATCAGCGGGACAGGCGAAACACAATGAGCAGTTCTTC. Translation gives CASSSAGQAKHNEQFF.

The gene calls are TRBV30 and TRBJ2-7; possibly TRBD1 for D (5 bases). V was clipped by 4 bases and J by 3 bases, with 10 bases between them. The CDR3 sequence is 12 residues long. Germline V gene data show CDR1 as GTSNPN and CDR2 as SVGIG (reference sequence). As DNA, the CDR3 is TGTGCCTGGACAGGGTTAGGCTACGAGCAGTACTTC. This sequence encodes CAWTGLGYEQYF.

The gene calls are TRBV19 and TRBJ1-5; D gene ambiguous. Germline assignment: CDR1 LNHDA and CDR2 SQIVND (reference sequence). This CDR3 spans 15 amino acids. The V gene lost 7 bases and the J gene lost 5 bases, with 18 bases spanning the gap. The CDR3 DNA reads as TGTGCCAGTAAATGGGGAGGGAGTGGTGATCAGCCCCAGCATTTT. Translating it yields CASKWGGSGDQPQHF.

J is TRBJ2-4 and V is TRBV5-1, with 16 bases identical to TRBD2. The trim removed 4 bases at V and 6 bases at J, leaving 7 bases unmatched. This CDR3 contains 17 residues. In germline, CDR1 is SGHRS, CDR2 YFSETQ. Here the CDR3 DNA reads TGCGCCAGCAGCCTGGGGACTAGCGGGAGGGCCTTAAACATTCAGTACTTC. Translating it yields CASSLGTSGRALNIQYF.

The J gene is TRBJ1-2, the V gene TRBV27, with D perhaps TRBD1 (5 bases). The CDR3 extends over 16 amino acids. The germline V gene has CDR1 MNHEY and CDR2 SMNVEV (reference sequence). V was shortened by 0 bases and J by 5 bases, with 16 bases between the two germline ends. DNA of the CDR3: TGTGCCAGCAGTTTATCGCCAGGGTCGGGTTATTATGGCTACACCTTC. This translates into CASSLSPGSGYYGYTF.